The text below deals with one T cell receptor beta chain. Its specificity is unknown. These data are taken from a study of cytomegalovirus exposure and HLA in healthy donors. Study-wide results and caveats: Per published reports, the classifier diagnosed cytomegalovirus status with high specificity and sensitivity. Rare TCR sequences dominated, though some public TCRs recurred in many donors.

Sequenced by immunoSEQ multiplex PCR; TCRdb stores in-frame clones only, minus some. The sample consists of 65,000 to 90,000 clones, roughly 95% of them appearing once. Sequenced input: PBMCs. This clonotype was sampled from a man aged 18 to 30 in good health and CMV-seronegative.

CDR3 sequence reads: CASSGRAHTEAFF. CDR3 sequence (DNA): TGTGCCAGTAGTGGGAGGGCCCACACTGAAGCTTTCTTT. The V call is TRBV19, the J call TRBJ1-1, with D hard to call. This CDR3 has 13 residues. The germline V and J ends were trimmed by 5 bases and 3 bases, with 10 bases remaining between them. Germline loops: CDR1 LNHDA, CDR2 SQIVND (reference sequence).